This TCR beta chain was identified in a study of T cells in localized non-small cell lung cancer. General study results and limits: Because sequencing included only one region (of the tumor), heterogeneity remains possible. Adjacent lung had a median about 57 of the 100 largest tumor clones. Adjacent uninvolved lung tissue had the highest T cell clonality, exceeding tumor.

J gave up 0 bases and V 4 bases, and 11 bases lay outside the gene matches. This CDR3 comprises 19 residues. Looked up from germline, CDR1 is LNHDA and CDR2 is SQIVND (reference sequence). Profiling relied on immunoSEQ multiplex PCR, and the TCRdb table lists in-frame clones only, not all of them. Of 4,500 to 5,000 clones in the sample, approximately 29% are singletons; the top ten hold about 4.5%. Points on this clone: Its antigen is unknown.

V usage is TRBV19 and J usage is TRBJ2-6, with 8 bases identical to TRBD1. Sequenced here: lung tumor tissue, sampled before any cancer treatment. This clonotype was obtained from a man aged 35-69 years with stage III squamous cell lung carcinoma. In nucleotides, the CDR3 is TGTGCCAGTAGTACCCAACCGGGACAGGTTTCCTCTGGGGCCAACGTCCTGACTTTC. Its translation is CASSTQPGQVSSGANVLTF.